One and the same sample provided the 26 T cell receptor beta chains below, sequenced in a study of shared clonotypes between healthy human individuals. Sequenced by immunoSEQ multiplex PCR; TCRdb stores in-frame clones only, minus some. The data show approximately 640,000 clones, about nine tenths seen once. Specimen: memory CD8+ T cells from PBMCs. The subset was: CD45RO+ cells pooled with CCR7-negative TemRA cells. All receptors derive from a man younger than 35 in good health. Some clones in this sample may be carry-over from other donors' samples.

The V call is TRBV7-9, the J call TRBJ2-1; 9 bases map to TRBD2. The CDR3 is made up of 16 amino acids. CDR1 and CDR2 from the germline V gene are SEHNR and FQNEAQ (reference sequence). With V trimmed by 6 bases and J by 8 bases, 14 bases remained unmatched. CDR3 protein: CASRPEPGLAADEQFF. For the CDR3, the DNA is TGTGCCAGCAGGCCAGAACCGGGACTAGCTGCTGATGAGCAGTTCTTC.

This chain uses TRBV7-9 with TRBJ2-5; D is possibly TRBD1 or TRBD2 (5 bases each). Trimming left V 4 bases short and J 5 bases short, with 11 bases between. Germline V gene data show CDR1 as SEHNR and CDR2 as FQNEAQ (reference sequence). The CDR3 consists of 13 residues. The CDR3 protein is CASSSPGRETQYF. CDR3 in DNA: TGTGCCAGCAGCTCCCCGGGGCGGGAGACCCAGTACTTC.

The chain recombines TRBV9 with TRBJ2-7, with TRBD1 identical over 10 bases. The CDR3 contains 14 residues. Germline assignment: CDR1 SGDLS and CDR2 YYNGEE. Trimming cost V 3 bases and J 2 bases; bases outside gene matches: 2. The DNA of the CDR3 is TGTGCCAGCAGCGACGGGACAGGGGCCTACGAGCAGTACTTC. This gives the protein CASSDGTGAYEQYF.

CDR3 protein: CASSLTSPSGIYNEQFF. CDR3 sequence (DNA): TGTGCCAGCAGCTTAACATCTCCTAGCGGGATTTACAATGAGCAGTTCTTC. The chain links TRBV11-2 to TRBJ2-1; 9 bases match TRBD2. V shed 2 bases, J shed 4 bases, and the junction held 9 bases outside the gene matches. Germline CDR1 is SGHAT and CDR2 is FQNNGV. This CDR3 contains 17 residues.

The CDR3 nucleotides read TGTGCCAGCAGTGACAAATCTAGCGGCTACAATGAGCAGTTCTTC. Its protein product is CASSDKSSGYNEQFF. The gene calls are TRBV6-4 and TRBJ2-1; 7 nucleotides align to TRBD2. The germline V gene encodes CDR1 MRHNA and CDR2 SNTAGT. V gave up 2 bases and J gave up 3 bases; unmatched junction bases: 4. The CDR3 spans 15 residues.

The V gene is TRBV29-1, the J gene TRBJ2-1, with TRBD2 identical over 14 bases. Trimming at V came to 4 bases and at J to 15 bases, leaving 11 bases not matched to a gene. This CDR3 comprises 14 residues. Germline V gives CDR1 SQVTM, CDR2 ANQGSEA. CDR3 nucleotide sequence: TGCAGCGTTGCCGGGACTAGCGGGAGTCCGAGCTGGTTCTTC. This encodes CSVAGTSGSPSWFF.

This chain links TRBV4-3 with TRBJ1-1, with a weak D call TRBD1 (5 bases). The CDR3 extends over 15 amino acids. Germline CDR1 and CDR2: LGHNA and YSLEER. V lost 0 bases, J lost 1 base, and 9 bases lay in between. CDR3 loop: CASSQDRRANTEAFF. The CDR3 DNA sequence: TGCGCCAGCAGCCAAGATCGCAGGGCGAACACTGAAGCTTTCTTT.

V and J are TRBV9 and TRBJ1-5; possibly TRBD1 for D (5 bases). The germline CDR1 and CDR2 sequences are SGDLS and YYNGEE. V shed 4 bases and J shed 1 base, with 9 bases lying between them. The CDR3 loop spans 14 amino acids. CDR3 sequence (DNA): TGTGCCAGCAGCAGCCGGGGGAGCAATCAGCCCCAGCATTTT. Its protein is CASSSRGSNQPQHF.

The chain links TRBV27 to TRBJ2-7; D remains unclear. Between the trimmed V and J ends, which lost 9 bases and 5 bases, there was a span of 20 bases. This CDR3 has 14 residues. From germline, CDR1 is MNHEY and CDR2 SMNVEV (reference sequence). The CDR3: CASATTPQVDEQYF. CDR3 bases: TGTGCCAGTGCGACAACCCCCCAAGTCGACGAGCAGTACTTC.

This clone was counted once. The J gene is TRBJ2-7, the V gene TRBV15; D unresolved. The CDR3 is 13 residues long. V shed 1 base and J shed 7 bases, with 11 bases lying between them. Germline V gene data show CDR1 as LNHNV and CDR2 as YYDKDF (reference sequence). The CDR3: CATSRGGQWEQYF. The CDR3 DNA follows: TGTGCCACCAGCAGAGGGGGTCAGTGGGAGCAGTACTTC.

The chain combines TRBV9 with TRBJ2-7; D is unresolved. Germline-derived CDR1 and CDR2 are SGDLS and YYNGEE. Trimming cost V 2 bases and J 4 bases, with 16 bases left between them. The CDR3 runs 15 residues. CDR3 loop: CASSVTPGQFYEQYF. The DNA of the CDR3 is TGTGCCAGCAGCGTGACACCAGGCCAATTTTACGAGCAGTACTTC.

V usage is TRBV9 and J usage is TRBJ2-7; D possibly corresponds to TRBD2 (6 bases). CDR3 size: 15 residues. The V and J ends lost 3 bases and 2 bases respectively, with 15 bases between them. The V gene's germline CDR1 is SGDLS and CDR2 YYNGEE. CDR3 in DNA: TGTGCCAGCAGCGCCCGGGGACTCCCAACCTACGAGCAGTACTTC. Residues: CASSARGLPTYEQYF.

This chain links TRBV4-3 with TRBJ2-2; D uncertain. The CDR3 length is 15 residues. From germline, CDR1 is LGHNA and CDR2 YSLEER. V shed 1 base and J shed 6 bases, with 12 bases lying between them. The CDR3 protein is CASSQVSQFPGELFF. The CDR3 nucleotides read TGCGCCAGCAGCCAAGTGTCCCAGTTCCCCGGGGAGCTGTTTTTT.

The chain recombines TRBV5-4 with TRBJ2-4, with 9 positions matching TRBD1. The V gene end was trimmed by 3 bases and the J gene end by 5 bases; junction bases not matched to a gene: 6. Per the germline V gene, CDR1 is SGHNT and CDR2 is YYREEE (reference sequence). CDR3 length: 15 amino acids. CDR3 sequence: CASSSRDREQNIQYF. The CDR3 DNA reads TGTGCCAGCAGCTCGCGGGACAGGGAGCAAAACATTCAGTACTTC.

The chain links TRBV4-3 to TRBJ2-3; D possibly corresponds to TRBD2 (6 bases). The ends were cut back, 4 bases at V and 5 bases at J, with 13 bases in the middle. The CDR3 contains 14 residues. Germline assignment: CDR1 LGHNA and CDR2 YSLEER. This CDR3 reads CASSRVYSGDTQYF. Here the CDR3 DNA reads TGCGCCAGCAGCCGAGTTTATAGCGGAGATACGCAGTATTTT.

This chain links TRBV27 with TRBJ2-7; TRBD2 agrees at 8 bases. This CDR3 spans 17 amino acids. CDR1 and CDR2 from the germline V gene are MNHEY and SMNVEV (reference sequence). The J segment lost 4 bases and the V segment lost 1 base, leaving 12 bases of the junction unmatched. The CDR3 DNA is TGTGCCAGCAGTTTATTGGTTGGTGCGGGAGGAGGGTACGAGCAGTACTTC. It is translated as CASSLLVGAGGGYEQYF.

To note about this clone: It is unclear where the CDR3 begins or ends on the DNA, so no DNA is shown, and the CDR3 is as TCRdb lists it. The chain recombines TRBV21-1 with TRBJ2-6. TRBV21-1 is given as a pseudogene. The CDR3 extends over 17 residues, inclusive of both ends. The chain's CDR3 is CASSKLNFGAGANVLTF.

J is TRBJ2-2 and V is TRBV5-1; TRBD1 matches 7 bases. In germline, CDR1 is SGHRS, CDR2 YFSETQ. J was trimmed by 1 base and V by 4 bases; bases with no gene match: 16. This CDR3 has 19 residues. The CDR3 DNA reads TGCGCCAGCAGCCTAAAGCCCTGGACAGGCACGAAGAACACCGGGGAGCTGTTTTTT. Protein: CASSLKPWTGTKNTGELFF.

The rearrangement links TRBV9 to TRBJ1-1; 7 nucleotides agree with TRBD1. The V segment lost 5 bases and the J segment 4 bases; nucleotides outside the gene matches: 11. Germline V gene sequence: CDR1 SGDLS, CDR2 YYNGEE. The CDR3 covers 15 residues. The CDR3 sequence: CASSPQTGLGTEAFF. CDR3 DNA: TGTGCCAGCAGTCCCCAGACAGGGTTGGGCACTGAAGCTTTCTTT.

Details on this clone: This CDR3 is also generated by other DNA sequences in the sample. The CDR3, as DNA: TGTGCCAGCAGCTTAGTAGGGACCGGTTCCTACGAGCAGTACTTC. Its protein is CASSLVGTGSYEQYF. The rearrangement links TRBV7-9 to TRBJ2-7; D is perhaps TRBD1 or TRBD2 (5 bases each). Germline lookup yields CDR1 SEHNR and CDR2 FQNEAQ (reference sequence). This CDR3 is built from 15 residues. Deletions cut 1 base from V and 1 base from J, with 11 bases between.

V is TRBV5-4 and J is TRBJ2-5; 8 bases are a match to TRBD1. After removal of 4 bases from V and 1 base from J, the junction contained 9 bases not matched to a gene. The CDR3 is made up of 16 amino acids. Germline V gives CDR1 SGHNT, CDR2 YYREEE (reference sequence). CDR3 nucleotide sequence: TGTGCCAGCAGCACAAGACAGGGGCCCACCCAAGAGACCCAGTACTTC. Translating gives CASSTRQGPTQETQYF.

The gene calls are TRBV7-9 and TRBJ2-5, with 11 bases fitting TRBD2. This CDR3 spans 16 amino acids. Trimming took 5 bases from V and 4 from J; bases not matched to a gene: 9. CDR1 and CDR2 (germline): SEHNR, FQNEAQ (reference sequence). The CDR3 reads CASSTTSGRGRETQYF. In DNA form, the CDR3 reads TGTGCCAGCAGCACAACTAGCGGGAGAGGACGAGAGACCCAGTACTTC.

Of note for this clone: Germline and junction disagree at one end, which may indicate a read error. This chain connects TRBV2 to TRBJ2-7, with TRBD1 as a possible D gene (5 bases). Germline V gene sequence: CDR1 SNHLY, CDR2 FYNNEI. The CDR3 length is 13 residues. Here the CDR3 DNA reads TGTGCCAGCAGGGAAGGGGTCCCCTACGAGCAGTACTTC. Protein: CASREGVPYEQYF.

The chain recombines TRBV7-9 with TRBJ2-4; D may be TRBD1 (5 bases). The CDR3 is made up of 17 amino acids. Germline-derived CDR1 and CDR2 are SEHNR and FQNEAQ (reference sequence). Trimming took off 1 base at V and 8 bases at J, with 21 bases between the two ends. CDR3 sequence (DNA): TGTGCCAGCAGCTTAGGGGAACTACGCCAGGGCCTTGACATTCAGTACTTC. It specifies CASSLGELRQGLDIQYF. Full variable domain (outside the CDR3, taken from reference TRBV7-9 and TRBJ2-4): DTGVSQNPRHKITKRGQNVTFRCDPISEHNRLYWYRQTLGQGPEFLTYFQNEAQLEKSRLLSDRFSAERPKGSFSTLEIQRTEQGDSAMYLCASSLGELRQGLDIQYFGAGTRLSVL.

The chain couples TRBV7-9 to TRBJ2-7; 8 bases map to TRBD2. Germline values: CDR1 SEHNR, CDR2 FQNEAQ (reference sequence). V shed 5 bases and J 3 bases; nucleotides not matched to a gene: 9. This CDR3 is 15 amino acids long. CDR3 DNA: TGTGCCAGCAGCCAAACAGCGGGAGACTTCTACGAGCAGTACTTC. This gives the protein CASSQTAGDFYEQYF.

This clone was picked up one time. This chain uses TRBV5-1 with TRBJ2-7; D is unresolved. This CDR3 has 11 residues. Trimming removed 1 base at V and 5 bases at J, with 4 bases between. Looked up from germline, CDR1 is SGHRS and CDR2 is YFSETQ. The chain's CDR3 is CASSLMDEQYF. DNA for the CDR3: TGCGCCAGCAGCTTGATGGACGAGCAGTACTTC.